This T cell receptor (beta chain) was identified in a study of OX40 agonist ivuxolimab in advanced cancers. Looking at the study overall: Patients took ivuxolimab, an agonistic anti-OX40 (CD134) antibody.

Germline assignment: CDR1 SQVTM and CDR2 ANQGSEA. V lost 8 bases, J lost 3 bases, and 18 bases lay in between. The CDR3 covers 14 residues. TCRdb's copy holds only in-frame clones and misses some; the assay was immunoSEQ multiplex PCR. The data contain some 96,000 clones, about 91% of them singletons. The V call is TRBV29-1, the J call TRBJ2-3, with D tentatively TRBD2 (5 bases). The TCR comes from an adult with an advanced solid tumor such as melanoma, head and neck, liver or kidney cancer. The specimen comprised CD4+ or CD8+ T cells sorted from blood, sampled in a trial of the OX40 agonist ivuxolimab. CDR3 in amino acids: CSIRRIASTDTQYF. CDR3 sequence (DNA): TGCAGCATTCGGCGGATAGCGTCTACAGATACGCAGTATTTT.